Listed below are T cell receptor beta chains from one sample, sequenced in a study of cytomegalovirus exposure and HLA in healthy donors. Data came from immunoSEQ multiplex PCR; TCRdb stores just in-frame clones and leaves some out. The data show about 140,000 clones, roughly nine tenths seen once. The specimen sequenced was PBMCs. Source of these receptors: a young man in good health and CMV-seronegative. Each CDR3 is given with its conserved first and last residue. A D gene is named only where the DNA matches it firmly. Only some rows state a clone size, as once, few, many or a class for expanded clones.

>TRBJ1-1|.|TRBV27|once
CASSLRGTEAFF
>TRBJ2-1|TRBD2|TRBV7-8|.
CASSARRLAGGPLFNEQFF
>TRBJ2-7|TRBD1|TRBV18|once
CASSPPDRATPYEQYF
>TRBJ2-1|TRBD2|TRBV4-3|.
CASSPGLVAYNEQFF
>TRBJ1-2|.|TRBV27|.
CASSPNPGKPHYGYTF
>TRBJ2-7|.|TRBV20-1|.
CSASRAYEQYF
>TRBJ2-2|TRBD1|TRBV2|.
CASRLDRGGTGELFF
>TRBJ2-1|.|TRBV7-2|.
CASSSRLARDEQFF
>TRBJ1-2|.|TRBV5-6|.
CASSLALRSNYGYTF
>TRBJ2-1|TRBD1|TRBV10-3|.
CATSDRGRNEQFF
>TRBJ1-4|.|TRBV27|.
CASSIHWRGEVFF
>TRBJ2-3|.|TRBV5-1|.
CASSLTTNDGTDTQYF
>TRBJ2-2|.|TRBV4-1|.
CASSQDRGTGELFF
>TRBJ1-2|TRBD1|TRBV5-6|.
CASSLNRGRGYTF
>TRBJ1-2|TRBD1|TRBV2|many
CASSWTGASYGYTF
>TRBJ2-3|.|TRBV6-6|.
CASSYGGQGGDTQYF
>TRBJ2-5|TRBD2|TRBV15|once
CATRRGSSGGAETQYF
>TRBJ2-2|TRBD2|TRBV10-3|.
CAIRKSGGGDTGELFF
>TRBJ2-7|TRBD2|TRBV6-5|.
CASSPDPGGRHEQYF
>TRBJ1-1|.|TRBV7-9|.
CASSSDRNTEAFF
>TRBJ1-1|TRBD1|TRBV30|.
CAWSGQVTEAFF
>TRBJ1-2|.|TRBV28|.
CASSLSGNHYGYTF